This entry lists 4 T cell receptor beta chains sequenced from one sample in a study of shared clonotypes between healthy human individuals. Profiling relied on immunoSEQ multiplex PCR, and the TCRdb table lists in-frame clones only, not all of them. Of fewer than 2.5 million clones in the sample, 80% to 95% were seen once. Sequencing was done on a sample of naive CD4+ T cells from PBMCs. Subset denoted: CD45RA+ positively selected. These receptors originate from a man between 18 and 29 years old in good health. Some clones in this sample may be carry-over from other donors' samples.

The J gene is TRBJ2-5, the V gene TRBV5-1, with D tentatively TRBD2 (6 bases). The CDR3 consists of 15 residues. Per germline, CDR1 SGHRS and CDR2 YFSETQ. The V gene lost 4 bases and the J gene lost 5 bases, with 18 bases spanning the gap. The CDR3 sequence: CASSAQPGSGETQYF. CDR3 coding DNA: TGCGCCAGCAGCGCGCAACCCGGGAGCGGTGAGACCCAGTACTTC.

Only one count was recorded for this clone. The sample has other DNA sequences that encode this CDR3 too. This rearrangement joins TRBV28 to TRBJ2-2, with TRBD2 matching 8 bases. Germline V lookup: CDR1 MDHEN, CDR2 SYDVKM. V was clipped by 1 base and J by 4 bases; unmatched bases: 2. This CDR3 has 15 residues. The chain's CDR3 is CASSLSRGGTGELFF. The CDR3 DNA is TGTGCCAGCAGTTTATCACGGGGGGGCACCGGGGAGCTGTTTTTT. The complete variable domain, with remaining parts taken from reference TRBV28 and TRBJ2-2, reads DVKVTQSSRYLVKRTGEKVFLECVQDMDHENMFWYRQDPGLGLRLIYFSYDVKMKEKGDIPEGYSVSREKKERFSLILESASTNQTSMYLCASSLSRGGTGELFFGEGSRLTVL.

V usage is TRBV4-2 and J usage is TRBJ2-4; D unclear. The CDR3 has 14 amino acids. Deletions cut 0 bases from V and 4 bases from J, with 7 bases between. The germline V gene encodes CDR1 LGHNA and CDR2 YNFKEQ. CDR3: CASSQDGVKNIQYF. For the CDR3, the DNA is TGTGCCAGCAGCCAAGATGGGGTTAAAAACATTCAGTACTTC.

About this clone: Other DNA sequences from this sample encode an identical CDR3 as well. This chain joins TRBV18 and TRBJ2-7, with no clear D. The length of the CDR3 is 12 residues. Germline loops: CDR1 KGHSH, CDR2 LQKENI. V was shortened by 3 bases and J by 3 bases, with 6 bases between the two germline ends. The CDR3 sequence is CASSPSYYEQYF. CDR3 coding DNA: TGTGCCAGCTCACCCTCCTACTACGAGCAGTACTTC. Based on the CDR3 plus reference TRBV18 and TRBJ2-7, the full variable domain is NAGVMQNPRHLVRRRGQEARLRCSPMKGHSHVYWYRQLPEEGLKFMVYLQKENIIDESGMPKERFSAEFPKEGPSILRIQQVVRGDSAAYFCASSPSYYEQYFGPGTRLTVT.